This T cell receptor beta chain originates from a study of shared T cell receptors in the human thymus. The CDR3 spans 16 residues. The V segment lost 11 bases and the J segment 3 bases; nucleotides outside the gene matches: 17. Germline V CDR1 and CDR2: MNHEY, SMNVEV (reference sequence). Libraries were prepared by immunoSEQ multiplex PCR; TCRdb keeps only in-frame clonotypes and omits some of them. This table holds hundreds of thousands of clones, around 95% found once. This clone is a singleton in its sample. This TCR was sampled from a human donor. The sample consisted of thymocytes. The gene calls are TRBV27 and TRBJ2-7, with 9 bases identical to TRBD1. This CDR3 reads CACGTGKNSGFYEQYF. CDR3 nucleotide sequence: TGTGCCTGTGGGACAGGGAAGAATAGCGGTTTCTACGAGCAGTACTTC.